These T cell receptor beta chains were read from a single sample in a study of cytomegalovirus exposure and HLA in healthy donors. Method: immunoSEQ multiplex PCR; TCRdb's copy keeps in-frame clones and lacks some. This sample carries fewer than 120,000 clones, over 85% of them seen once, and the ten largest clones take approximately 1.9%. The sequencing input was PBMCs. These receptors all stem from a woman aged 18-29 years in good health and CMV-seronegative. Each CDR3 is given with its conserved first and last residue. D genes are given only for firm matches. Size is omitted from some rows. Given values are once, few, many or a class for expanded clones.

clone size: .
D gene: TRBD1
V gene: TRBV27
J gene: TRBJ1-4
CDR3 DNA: TGTGCCAGCAGTTTATGGGGACAGGGGCAAAAACTGTTTTTT
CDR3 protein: CASSLWGQGQKLFF

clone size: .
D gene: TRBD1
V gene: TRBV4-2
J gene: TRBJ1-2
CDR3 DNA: TGTGCCAGCAGCCAAGAGATGGGGCAGGGGGTGGGTGGCTACACCTTC
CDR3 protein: CASSQEMGQGVGGYTF

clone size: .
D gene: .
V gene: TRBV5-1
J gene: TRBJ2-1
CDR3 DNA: TGCGCCAGCAGTTTTACGGACAACGAGCAGTTCTTC
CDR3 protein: CASSFTDNEQFF

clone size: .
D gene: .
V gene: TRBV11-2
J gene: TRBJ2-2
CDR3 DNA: TGTGCCAGCAGCTTAGTAAGGGGGAGAACCACCGGGGAGCTGTTTTTT
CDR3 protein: CASSLVRGRTTGELFF

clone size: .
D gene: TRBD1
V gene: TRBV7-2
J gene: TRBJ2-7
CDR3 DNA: TGTGCCAGCAGGGACAGGGGGCGCTACGAGCAGTACTTC
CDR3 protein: CASRDRGRYEQYF

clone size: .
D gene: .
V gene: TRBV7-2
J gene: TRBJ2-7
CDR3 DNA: TGTGCCAGCAGCTTAGCGGCGGGAACCTCCTACGAGCAGTACTTC
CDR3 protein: CASSLAAGTSYEQYF

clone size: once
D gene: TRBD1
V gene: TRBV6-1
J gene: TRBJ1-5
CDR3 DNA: TGTGCCAGCACCCCCACAGGGGAAGGTCAGCCCCAGCATTTT
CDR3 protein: CASTPTGEGQPQHF

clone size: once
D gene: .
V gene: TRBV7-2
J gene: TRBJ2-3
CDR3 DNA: TGTGCCAGCAGTCGCCTGGTCAGGACAGATACGCAGTATTTT
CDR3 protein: CASSRLVRTDTQYF

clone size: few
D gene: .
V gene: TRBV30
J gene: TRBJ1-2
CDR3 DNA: TGTGCCTGCCTTCAGGGGAGATACTATGGCTACACCTTC
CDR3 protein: CACLQGRYYGYTF

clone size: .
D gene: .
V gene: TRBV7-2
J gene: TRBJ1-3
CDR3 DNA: TGTGCCAGCAGCTTAGTCACAGCTGGAAACACCATATATTTT
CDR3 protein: CASSLVTAGNTIYF

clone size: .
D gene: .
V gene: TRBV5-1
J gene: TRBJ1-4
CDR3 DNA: TGCGCCAGCAGCTCTTCCGGGGGTCGGGAAAAACTGTTTTTT
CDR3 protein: CASSSSGGREKLFF

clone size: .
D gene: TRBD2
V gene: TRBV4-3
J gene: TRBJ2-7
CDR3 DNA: TGCGCCAGCAGCCGGGGACTAGACTACGAGCAGTACTTC
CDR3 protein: CASSRGLDYEQYF

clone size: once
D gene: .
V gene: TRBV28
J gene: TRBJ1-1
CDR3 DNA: TGTGCCAGCAGCCACCCGAGGGGGATTGAAGCTTTCTTT
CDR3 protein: CASSHPRGIEAFF

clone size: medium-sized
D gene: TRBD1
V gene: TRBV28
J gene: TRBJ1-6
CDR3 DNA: TGTGCCAGCAGTTTCAGACGGGACAGCCATAATTCACCCCTCCACTTT
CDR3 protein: CASSFRRDSHNSPLHF

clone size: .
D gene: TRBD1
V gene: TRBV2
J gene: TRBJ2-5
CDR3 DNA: TGTGCCAGTAAAGGGACAGTCCAAGAGACCCAGTACTTC
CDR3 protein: CASKGTVQETQYF

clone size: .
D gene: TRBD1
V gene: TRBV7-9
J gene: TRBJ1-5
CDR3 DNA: TGTGCCAGCAGCCAGGGACAGGGTGGGGGCAATCAGCCCCAGCATTTT
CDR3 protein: CASSQGQGGGNQPQHF

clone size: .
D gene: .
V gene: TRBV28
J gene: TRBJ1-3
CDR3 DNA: TGTGCCAGCAGTCTCCGGAGCTCTGGAAACACCATATATTTT
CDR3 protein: CASSLRSSGNTIYF

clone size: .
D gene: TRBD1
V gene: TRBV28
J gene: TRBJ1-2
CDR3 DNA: TGTGCCAGCAGTCGGACAGGCCTTAACTATGGCTACACCTTC
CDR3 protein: CASSRTGLNYGYTF

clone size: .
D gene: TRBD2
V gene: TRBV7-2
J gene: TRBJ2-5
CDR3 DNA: TGTGCCAGCAGTGGAGCGCGAGCGGGGGAACCTGGGGCCCAGTACTTC
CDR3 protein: CASSGARAGEPGAQYF

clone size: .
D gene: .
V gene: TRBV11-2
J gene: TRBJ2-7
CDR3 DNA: TGTGCCAGCAGCAACCGCAGGACTTTCTCCTACGAGCAGTACTTC
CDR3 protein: CASSNRRTFSYEQYF

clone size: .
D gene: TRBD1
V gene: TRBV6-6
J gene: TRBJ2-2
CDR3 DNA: TGTGCCAGCAGTTCCGAGACAGGGGAAACCGGGGAGCTGTTTTTT
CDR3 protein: CASSSETGETGELFF

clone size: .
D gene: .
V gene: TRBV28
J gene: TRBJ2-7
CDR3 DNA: TGTGCCAGCAGTGAAGGACGGGGGTATTCCTACGAGCAGTACTTC
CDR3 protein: CASSEGRGYSYEQYF

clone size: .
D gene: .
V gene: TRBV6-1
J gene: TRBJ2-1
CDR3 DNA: TGTGCCAGCAGTGCAACAGGTCGAGAATACAATGAGCAGTTCTTC
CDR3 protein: CASSATGREYNEQFF

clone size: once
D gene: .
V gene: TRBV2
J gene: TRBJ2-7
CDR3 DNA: TGTGCCTCTCATGGGGGCCCTTCCCCCTACGAGCAGTACTTC
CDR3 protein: CASHGGPSPYEQYF

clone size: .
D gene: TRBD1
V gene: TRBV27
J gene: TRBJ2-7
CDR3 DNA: TGTGCCACCTCCGCCGGACAGGGCCCCCTCGAGCAGTACTTC
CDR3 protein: CATSAGQGPLEQYF

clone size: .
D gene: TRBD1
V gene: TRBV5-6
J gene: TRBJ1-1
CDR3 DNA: TGTGCCAGCAGCTCCCCACAGGGGGGAGGCACTGAAGCTTTCTTT
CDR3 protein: CASSSPQGGGTEAFF

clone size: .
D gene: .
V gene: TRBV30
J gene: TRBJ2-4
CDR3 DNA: TGTGCCTGGAGTCGAGGGAACAAAAACATTCAGTACTTC
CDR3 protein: CAWSRGNKNIQYF

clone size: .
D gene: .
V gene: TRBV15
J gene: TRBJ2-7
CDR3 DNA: TGTGCCACCACCCTAGGACAGTCAGCCGAGCAGTACTTC
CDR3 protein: CATTLGQSAEQYF

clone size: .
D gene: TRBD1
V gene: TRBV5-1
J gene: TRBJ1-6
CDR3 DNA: TGCGCCAGCAGCCAGGACAGGGGGCGAATTAATTCACCCCTCCACTTT
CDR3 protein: CASSQDRGRINSPLHF

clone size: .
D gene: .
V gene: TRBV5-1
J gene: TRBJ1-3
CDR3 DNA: TGCGCCAGCAGCTTACAGGGAGACTCTGGAAACACCATATATTTT
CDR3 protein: CASSLQGDSGNTIYF

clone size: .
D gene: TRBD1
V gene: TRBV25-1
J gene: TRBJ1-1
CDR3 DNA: TGTGCCAGCAGTGAACCAGGGACAGACCACACTGAAGCTTTCTTT
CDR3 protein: CASSEPGTDHTEAFF

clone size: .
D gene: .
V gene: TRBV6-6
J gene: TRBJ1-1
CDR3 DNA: TGTGCCAGCAGTTACCGAGCGGGAAACACTGAAGCTTTCTTT
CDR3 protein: CASSYRAGNTEAFF

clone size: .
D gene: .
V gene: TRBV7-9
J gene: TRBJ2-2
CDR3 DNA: TGTGCCAGCAGCTTAGCGCAACGGGCCGGGGAGCTGTTTTTT
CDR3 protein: CASSLAQRAGELFF

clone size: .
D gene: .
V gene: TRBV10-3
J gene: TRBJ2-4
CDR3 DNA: TGTGCCATCAGTGAGTTTGGACAAGCCAAAAACATTCAGTACTTC
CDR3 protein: CAISEFGQAKNIQYF

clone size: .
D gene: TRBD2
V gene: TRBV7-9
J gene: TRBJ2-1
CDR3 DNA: TGTGCCAGCAGCTGGGGGACTAGCTCCTACAATGAGCAGTTCTTC
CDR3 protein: CASSWGTSSYNEQFF

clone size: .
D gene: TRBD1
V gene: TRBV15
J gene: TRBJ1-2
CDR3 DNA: TGTGCCACCGGAGACAGGGTGGGGGTATATGGCTACACCTTC
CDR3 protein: CATGDRVGVYGYTF